These 21 T cell receptor beta chains share one sample of origin, sequenced in a study of T cell responses to AZD1222 COVID-19 vaccine (dated by TCRdb to the early 2020s). Library method: the immunoSEQ multiplex PCR assay. Entries here come from immuneACCESS through TCRdb and include only in-frame sequences with V and J called. Some clones fail to appear in such tables; in the studies checked, an unresolved V gene covers under half of the shortfall, and the cause of the remainder is unknown. The sample table shows some 180,000 clones, and just under 90% are seen once. Of the sample, under 7.5% is held by the ten largest clones. Per the publication, the time point label means: baseline before first vaccination. The specimen comprised peripheral blood, sampled on day 0 of AZD1222 vaccination. The receptors were gathered from an adult in good health.

The chain combines TRBV10-3 with TRBJ1-1, with 8 bases matching TRBD1. Germline V gene lookup returns CDR1 ENHRY and CDR2 SYGVKD. Unmatched junction bases numbered 3, after V lost 5 bases and J lost 1 base. The CDR3 consists of 14 residues. The CDR3 is CAISSQGANTEAFF. The CDR3 DNA reads as TGTGCCATCAGTTCCCAGGGGGCGAACACTGAAGCTTTCTTT.

The chain links TRBV6-5 to TRBJ1-1; D not resolved. V was shortened by 1 base and J by 3 bases, with 6 bases between the two germline ends. CDR1 and CDR2 (germline): MNHEY, SVGAGI. CDR3 length: 13 amino acids. DNA of the CDR3: TGTGCCAGCAGTTACTGGGTGGACACTGAAGCTTTCTTT. Translation: CASSYWVDTEAFF.

This chain uses TRBV5-4 with TRBJ1-6; D uncertain. This CDR3 is built from 16 residues. The V and J ends lost 4 bases and 6 bases respectively, with 17 bases between them. Germline lookup yields CDR1 SGHNT and CDR2 YYREEE (reference sequence). CDR3 region: CASSKEVDRVNSPLHF. CDR3 nucleotides: TGTGCCAGCAGCAAGGAGGTCGATAGGGTTAATTCACCCCTCCACTTT. The whole variable domain, remainder taken from reference TRBV5-4 and TRBJ1-6, is ETGVTQSPTHLIKTRGQQVTLRCSSQSGHNTVSWYQQALGQGPQFIFQYYREEENGRGNFPPRFSGLQFPNYSSELNVNALELDDSALYLCASSKEVDRVNSPLHFGNGTRLTVT.

The chain couples TRBV7-2 to TRBJ2-1; tentative D call: TRBD1 (5 bases). The ends were cut back, 8 bases at V and 0 bases at J, with 11 bases in the middle. The CDR3 sequence is 14 residues long. In germline, CDR1 is SGHTA, CDR2 FQGNSA. The CDR3, as DNA: TGTGCCAGCTCAGGGTCTTACTCCTACAATGAGCAGTTCTTC. Translation gives CASSGSYSYNEQFF.

J is TRBJ1-1 and V is TRBV3-1 (or the pseudogene TRBV3-2), with D possibly matching TRBD1 (6 bases). The ends were cut back, 1 base at V and 4 bases at J, with 10 bases in the middle. The CDR3 covers 14 residues. Germline lookup yields CDR1 LGHDT and CDR2 YNNKEL (reference sequence). The CDR3 is CASSQAGGVTEAFF. CDR3 nucleotides: TGTGCCAGCAGCCAAGCGGGGGGCGTCACTGAAGCTTTCTTT.

Notes on this clone: The junction departs from germline at one end; a sequencing error may be responsible. The chain joins TRBV7-7 to TRBJ2-7, with D perhaps TRBD1 (6 bases). The CDR3 is 14 amino acids. Germline V CDR1 and CDR2: SSHAT, FNYEAQ (reference sequence). The CDR3: CASSQGTGVYEQYF. CDR3 nucleotide sequence: TGTGCTAGCAGCCAGGGGACCGGGGTGTACGAGCAGTACTTC.

The rearrangement uses TRBV24-1 and TRBJ1-5, with D unresolved. Germline V CDR1 and CDR2: KGHDR, SFDVKD. Deletions cut 5 bases from V and 0 bases from J, with 10 bases between. This CDR3 region has 15 residues. CDR3 loop: CATSAPGYSNQPQHF. The DNA for the CDR3 is TGTGCCACCAGTGCCCCCGGCTATAGCAATCAGCCCCAGCATTTT.

V and J are TRBV28 and TRBJ2-7, with D perhaps TRBD1 (5 bases). The CDR3 runs 13 residues. Germline assignment: CDR1 MDHEN and CDR2 SYDVKM. V dropped 2 bases and J dropped 7 bases, with 12 bases sitting between them. CDR3 sequence reads: CASSLGRVGEQYF. CDR3 sequence (DNA): TGTGCCAGCAGTTTAGGCAGGGTAGGGGAGCAGTACTTC.

This chain joins TRBV4-3 and TRBJ2-1; 7 positions agree with TRBD2. The CDR3 spans 16 residues. Germline lookup yields CDR1 LGHNA and CDR2 YSLEER. V lost 4 bases and J lost 1; bases outside the gene matches: 7. CDR3 sequence reads: CASSPSGWGSYNEQFF. CDR3 DNA sequence: TGCGCCAGCAGCCCTAGCGGTTGGGGGTCCTACAATGAGCAGTTCTTC.

This clone showed up just a few times. The rearrangement uses TRBV7-6 and TRBJ1-5, with a weak D call TRBD1 (6 bases). The CDR3 spans 15 residues. V dropped 2 bases and J dropped 4 bases, with 12 bases sitting between them. Germline V lookup: CDR1 SGHVS, CDR2 FNYEAQ. CDR3 loop: CASSLQTGLNQPQHF. The DNA for the CDR3 is TGTGCCAGCAGCTTACAGACAGGACTAAATCAGCCCCAGCATTTT.

The chain couples TRBV29-1 to TRBJ2-1, with no clear D. V lost 4 bases, J lost 0 bases, and 4 bases lay in between. Per germline, CDR1 SQVTM and CDR2 ANQGSEA. CDR3 length: 12 residues. The CDR3 DNA sequence: TGCAGCGTTGCTAGCTCCTACAATGAGCAGTTCTTC. This gives the protein CSVASSYNEQFF.

In this sample, this clone turned up once. The chain carries TRBV5-1 and TRBJ1-3; D not resolved. Trimming left V 6 bases short and J 0 bases short, with 10 bases between. The CDR3 extends over 14 amino acids. The germline V gene encodes CDR1 SGHRS and CDR2 YFSETQ. The CDR3 region has the DNA TGCGCCAGCAAACTAGGACTCTCTGGAAACACCATATATTTT. It specifies CASKLGLSGNTIYF. Variable domain in full (rest from reference TRBV5-1 and TRBJ1-3): KAGVTQTPRYLIKTRGQQVTLSCSPISGHRSVSWYQQTPGQGLQFLFEYFSETQRNKGNFPGRFSGRQFSNSRSEMNVSTLELGDSALYLCASKLGLSGNTIYFGEGSWLTVV.

V gene TRBV28 combines with J gene TRBJ2-7; D unclear. The V gene's germline CDR1 is MDHEN and CDR2 SYDVKM. Trimming removed 5 bases from V and 5 bases from J, with 19 bases in between. This CDR3 contains 15 residues. The CDR3 loop reads CASSPGRTSRNEQYF. For the CDR3, the DNA is TGTGCCAGCAGTCCCGGACGGACCTCTCGGAACGAGCAGTACTTC.

The chain combines TRBV28 with TRBJ2-3; 8 bases fit TRBD1. This CDR3 spans 14 amino acids. Trimming took 10 bases from V and 2 from J; bases not matched to a gene: 8. Germline CDR1 reads MDHEN; CDR2 reads SYDVKM. This chain's CDR3 is CATEDRVHTDTQYF. The CDR3 DNA is TGTGCCACCGAGGACAGGGTACACACAGATACGCAGTATTTT.

This CDR3 is CASSEAGEAGELFF. CDR3 nucleotides: TGTGCCAGCAGTGAAGCCGGGGAGGCCGGGGAGCTGTTTTTT. The chain combines TRBV6-1 with TRBJ2-2; TRBD2 is a possible D gene (6 bases). Looked up from germline, CDR1 is MNHNS and CDR2 is SASEGT. V lost 0 bases and J 6 bases, leaving 8 bases between the germline ends. The CDR3 contains 14 residues.

The table lists this clone with a few counts. The CDR3 DNA sequence: TGTGCCAGCGTCACGTCCTACGGCGGGAGGGCCGTTTTCAATGAGCAGTTCTTC. Translated, it gives CASVTSYGGRAVFNEQFF. The chain joins TRBV18 to TRBJ2-1; TRBD2 matches at 9 bases. Looked up from germline, CDR1 is KGHSH and CDR2 is LQKENI. Trimming removed 8 bases from V and 6 bases from J; junction bases left unmatched: 20. This CDR3 comprises 18 residues.

The chain combines TRBV6-5 with TRBJ2-1, with 10 bases that match TRBD2. The germline gives CDR1 MNHEY, CDR2 SVGAGI. J lost 6 bases, V lost 6 bases, and 8 bases had no gene match. The CDR3 runs to 15 residues. CDR3 residues: CASRRTSGVVNEQFF. Written as DNA, the CDR3 is TGTGCCAGCAGACGGACTAGCGGAGTCGTCAATGAGCAGTTCTTC.

This clone was detected only a few times. The rearrangement links TRBV7-2 to TRBJ1-4, with 7 bases aligning to TRBD1. Trimming at V came to 5 bases and at J to 7 bases, leaving 7 bases not matched to a gene. This CDR3 spans 14 amino acids. Germline values: CDR1 SGHTA, CDR2 FQGNSA. The CDR3 protein is CASSQGGAGEKLFF. CDR3 sequence (DNA): TGTGCCAGCAGCCAGGGGGGGGCGGGTGAAAAACTGTTTTTT.

The rearrangement uses TRBV19 and TRBJ2-6; D is ambiguous. Per the germline V gene, CDR1 is LNHDA and CDR2 is SQIVND (reference sequence). This CDR3 is 13 amino acids long. V was cut by 3 bases and J by 2 bases, with 2 bases left in between. Here the CDR3 DNA reads TGTGCCAGTAGTATGGCTGGGGCCAACGTCCTGACTTTC. Protein product: CASSMAGANVLTF.

V is TRBV7-2 and J is TRBJ1-2; a possible D gene is TRBD1 (6 bases). The CDR3 is made up of 15 amino acids. Germline V gene data show CDR1 as SGHTA and CDR2 as FQGNSA. Trimming cost V 3 bases and J 8 bases, with 19 bases left between them. The CDR3: CASSLYDYRDRGYTF. For the CDR3, the DNA is TGTGCCAGCAGCTTGTACGACTACAGGGATCGGGGCTACACCTTC.

This clone was seen only once. The chain recombines TRBV6-5 with TRBJ1-2, with D perhaps matching TRBD1 (5 bases). V was shortened by 0 bases and J by 4 bases, with 12 bases between the two germline ends. There are 15 residues in the CDR3. Germline values: CDR1 MNHEY, CDR2 SVGAGI. This CDR3 reads CASSYSPGLTYGYTF. CDR3 coding DNA: TGTGCCAGCAGTTACTCTCCAGGGTTGACCTATGGCTACACCTTC.